Described below is a single T cell receptor (beta chain) sequence and its context. The CDR3 contains 13 residues. V was clipped by 4 bases and J by 8 bases, with 11 bases between them. Germline loops: CDR1 SGHTA, CDR2 FQGNSA. The sample belongs to a study of TIL therapy for anti-PD-1-resistant metastatic lung cancer. Study-wide context: Median tumor PD-L1 proportion score was about 6.6%. Tumors carried a median about 1.6 non-synonymous mutations per megabase.

The libraries were made with immunoSEQ v3. TCRdb's copy holds only in-frame clones and misses some; the assay was immunoSEQ multiplex PCR. The repertoire holds about 25,000 clones, with just under 75% as singletons. The sample's time point: pre-treatment sample, taken before nivolumab and TIL therapy. Pleural nodules or supraclavicular lymph nodes made up most of the excised metastases sampled. Progressing patients received lymphodepletion, expanded TIL infusion and IL-2. Adults with stage 4 NSCLC were enrolled in a phase I trial. This chain connects TRBV7-2 to TRBJ2-2, with D unresolved. Sequenced here: tumor tissue, sampled at baseline. The sequence was obtained from a person aged 25 to 80 with non-small cell lung cancer. The CDR3 loop reads CASSSSPRGELFF. The CDR3 DNA is TGTGCCAGCAGCTCCAGCCCCCGGGGGGAGCTGTTTTTT.